This paragraph covers one T cell receptor (beta chain) sequence. The data belong to a study of blood T cell repertoires in COVID-19. The overall study: Acute and convalescent COVID-19 specimens originated in the United States, Italy and Spain. From T cells, B-cell-depleted T cells, or PBMCs came the material, which was cDNA or gDNA.

Original analysis: Reference gene primer amplification yielded estimated nucleated cell counts. Sequenced by immunoSEQ multiplex PCR; TCRdb stores in-frame clones only, minus some. That table furnishes V, J and clone size, whereas the DNA furnished D and trimming. Among around 200,000 clones, approximately 89% were seen once, and the ten largest hold approximately 2.7%. The CDR3 contains 16 residues. From germline, CDR1 is MGHRA and CDR2 YSYEKL. Losses at the gene ends were 0 bases for V and 9 bases for J; bases not matched to a gene: 2. The rearrangement links TRBV4-1 to TRBJ2-2; 15 bases match TRBD2. The receptor comes from a man aged 35-49 years with active or convalescent COVID-19. Sequences were obtained from peripheral blood. CDR3 nucleotides: TGCGCCAGCAGCCAAGAAGGGACTAGCGGGGGGAGGGAGCTGTTTTTT. It translates to CASSQEGTSGGRELFF.